One and the same sample provided the 12 T cell receptor beta chains below, sequenced in a study of CD8+CD57+ T cells in acquired aplastic anemia. Before being chosen for sequencing, patients had shown CD8+CD57+ cell expansion by flow cytometry. Genomic DNA, serving as template, underwent TCR beta VDJ and CDR3 profiling. TCRdb independently ran MiXCR on the reads; one entry per CDR3 protein. The sample holds under 350,000 distinct CDR3 sequences; under 65% are singletons and the top ten take around 1.3%. The sample comprised sorted CD4+, CD8+, or CD8+CD57+ T cells (not recorded which) from PBMCs. Receptors were obtained from a human donor with aplastic anemia.

On this clonotype itself: Germline and junction disagree at one end, which may indicate a read error. V gene TRBV20-1 combines with J gene TRBJ1-6; D perhaps matches TRBD1 (6 bases). This CDR3 contains 15 residues. Germline lookup yields CDR1 DFQATT and CDR2 SNEGSKA (reference sequence). In nucleotides, the CDR3 is TGCAGTGCGAGAGGCCCACAGGGCCAAAGTTCACCCCTCCACTTT. It is translated as CSARGPQGQSSPLHF.

Ten or more counts support this clonotype. The rearrangement links TRBV7-2 to TRBJ1-2; D not resolved. Trimming left V 0 bases short and J 1 base short, with 15 bases between. Germline CDR1 SGHTA, CDR2 FQGNSA. The CDR3 covers 17 residues. The CDR3 coding sequence is TGTGCCAGCAGCTTAGCTCTTTTAATGCAACTTAACTATGGCTACACCTTC. Protein product: CASSLALLMQLNYGYTF.

This clonotype has just one count. V and J are TRBV7-9 and TRBJ2-7; 7 bases are a match to TRBD1. CDR3 length: 14 residues. Trimming at V came to 3 bases and at J to 3 bases, leaving 5 bases not matched to a gene. Germline CDR1 and CDR2: SEHNR and FQNEAQ (reference sequence). The CDR3 nucleotides read TGTGCCAGCAGCTTGGGGACAGCAAACTACGAGCAGTACTTC. Translation: CASSLGTANYEQYF. The whole variable domain, filled in from reference TRBV7-9 and TRBJ2-7, reads DTGVSQNPRHKITKRGQNVTFRCDPISEHNRLYWYRQTLGQGPEFLTYFQNEAQLEKSRLLSDRFSAERPKGSFSTLEIQRTEQGDSAMYLCASSLGTANYEQYFGPGTRLTVT.

The count of this clonotype is one. The chain's CDR3 is CSARDLAGRSYNEQFF. DNA for the CDR3: TGCAGTGCTAGAGATCTGGCGGGGAGATCCTACAATGAGCAGTTCTTC. The V call is TRBV20-1, the J call TRBJ2-1; weak D call: TRBD2 (6 bases). This CDR3 region has 16 residues. Germline V lookup: CDR1 DFQATT, CDR2 SNEGSKA (reference sequence). The V end was cut by 0 bases, the J end by 1 base, with 13 bases between.

The CDR3: CSARAALLDDSPLHF. The CDR3 DNA sequence: TGCAGTGCTAGAGCTGCCTTATTGGACGATTCACCCCTCCACTTT. V gene TRBV20-1 combines with J gene TRBJ1-6, with unresolved D. The germline V and J ends were trimmed by 1 base and 8 bases, with 15 bases remaining between them. CDR1 DFQATT and CDR2 SNEGSKA come from the germline V gene (reference sequence). This CDR3 is 15 amino acids long.

This chain joins TRBV10-3 and TRBJ1-1; a weak D match, TRBD1 (6 bases). This CDR3 contains 16 residues. V was pared by 2 bases and J by 3 bases, with 16 bases between. Germline assignment: CDR1 ENHRY and CDR2 SYGVKD. CDR3 amino acids: CAISERVGGRDTEAFF. DNA for the CDR3: TGTGCCATCAGTGAGCGGGTAGGGGGGAGGGACACTGAAGCTTTCTTT.

The CDR3 nucleotides read TGTGCCAGCAGTGGAGTCAGGGTCTATGGCTACACCTTC. Translated: CASSGVRVYGYTF. This chain links TRBV2 with TRBJ1-2, with TRBD1 as a possible D gene (5 bases). Trimming shortened V by 4 bases and J by 4 bases, and 10 bases separated the two germline ends. The CDR3 length is 13 residues. Germline V gene lookup returns CDR1 SNHLY and CDR2 FYNNEI.

The CDR3 spells CASSGSETPSYEQYF. CDR3 DNA: TGTGCCAGCAGCGGTTCTGAGACACCTTCCTACGAGCAGTACTTC. This chain links TRBV9 with TRBJ2-7; no reliable D call. V lost 3 bases and J 1 base, leaving 14 bases between the germline ends. This CDR3 spans 15 amino acids. Germline V gene lookup returns CDR1 SGDLS and CDR2 YYNGEE.

The chain combines TRBV5-1 with TRBJ2-1; 7 bases match TRBD1. There are 14 residues in the CDR3. Germline assignment: CDR1 SGHRS and CDR2 YFSETQ. V was pared by 3 bases and J by 5 bases, with 5 bases of the junction left unmatched. This CDR3 is CASSSGTDHNEQFF. The CDR3 nucleotides read TGCGCCAGCAGCTCGGGGACAGACCACAATGAGCAGTTCTTC.

The rearrangement joins TRBV10-3 to TRBJ1-1, with D possibly being TRBD1 (6 bases). V lost 4 bases to trimming and J lost 8 bases, with 14 bases between them. The germline V gene encodes CDR1 ENHRY and CDR2 SYGVKD. This CDR3 region has 13 residues. The CDR3 protein is CAISVTGLLEAFF. The CDR3 DNA sequence: TGTGCCATCAGTGTGACAGGACTATTGGAAGCTTTCTTT.

The count of this clonotype is one. V is TRBV7-9 and J is TRBJ1-1; D not certain. The CDR3 is 15 residues long. Between the trimmed V and J ends, which lost 0 bases and 0 bases, there was a span of 8 bases. Germline loops: CDR1 SEHNR, CDR2 FQNEAQ (reference sequence). The CDR3: CASSLAKGLNTEAFF. The CDR3, as DNA: TGTGCCAGCAGCTTAGCGAAGGGATTGAACACTGAAGCTTTCTTT.

Only a few counts were recorded for this clonotype. The V call is TRBV7-2, the J call TRBJ2-5; TRBD2 matches at 14 bases. After removal of 6 bases from V and 4 bases from J, the junction contained 13 bases not matched to a gene. This CDR3 region has 18 residues. Germline CDR1 reads SGHTA; CDR2 reads FQGNSA. The CDR3 reads CASSYGLAGGGFGETQYF. CDR3 nucleotide sequence: TGTGCCAGCAGTTATGGACTAGCGGGGGGCGGGTTCGGAGAGACCCAGTACTTC.